This TCR beta chain was obtained from a study of blood T cell repertoires in COVID-19. For the study at large: Both acute and convalescent COVID-19 samples were obtained from the United States, Italy and Spain. Sources were T cells, B-cell-depleted T cells, or PBMCs; the material itself was cDNA or gDNA.

In the original analysis: Amplified reference gene primers provided the basis for estimating nucleated cell counts. Assay used: immunoSEQ multiplex PCR; TCRdb lists only in-frame clones, some missing. The DNA gave D and trimming, while V, J and clone size come from that table. This sample has roughly 240,000 clones, with approximately 80% found just once. The germline V gene has CDR1 SGHTA and CDR2 FQGNSA. V was pared by 5 bases and J by 2 bases, with 5 bases of the junction left unmatched. This CDR3 spans 16 amino acids. The genes are TRBV7-2 and TRBJ2-2; 10 bases map to TRBD2. Material: peripheral blood. The TCR sequence derives from a man aged 35 to 55 who had recovered from COVID-19. CDR3 sequence: CASSLSGGGNTGELFF. The CDR3 bases are TGTGCCAGCAGCCTCAGCGGGGGGGGCAACACCGGGGAGCTGTTTTTT.